This T cell receptor (beta chain) was profiled in a study of cytomegalovirus exposure and HLA in healthy donors. General study results and limits: A later analysis reportedly found that, within productive TCRs, an Asian-associated ancestry cluster had fewer N-insertions than the mean observed across the roughly 700 donors. Previous analysis showed most TCR beta V segments were productive about 90% or about 30% of the time. Most CMV-associated TCR beta chains appeared HLA-restricted in a later analysis.

The primer mix had 60 Vbeta and 13 Jbeta primers. Produced via immunoSEQ multiplex PCR; TCRdb's table is partial and in-frame only. Of around 150,000 clones in the sample, about four fifths were seen once. Trimming took off 0 bases at V and 0 bases at J, with 11 bases between the two ends. The CDR3 runs to 16 residues. Germline CDR1 is SGHRS and CDR2 is YFSETQ. As regards this clone: Its antigen is not known.

Sequenced material: PBMCs. The receptor's source is a middle-aged man in good health and CMV-seropositive. The chain uses TRBV5-1 and TRBJ2-3, with D possibly TRBD1 on 5 matching bases. The CDR3 sequence: CASSLGGTLSTDTQYF. DNA of the CDR3: TGCGCCAGCAGCTTGGGGGGCACTTTGAGCACAGATACGCAGTATTTT.